The clone carrying this TCR beta chain has a count of ten or more. Its matching antigen is unknown. The sample belongs to a study of T cells in Graves' hyperthyroidism and ophthalmopathy. Study-wide points: Blood also held most thyroid clonotypes expanded beyond 0.001. The model forecast ophthalmopathy, anticipating it by a median around 6.5 months before onset.

The CDR3 extends over 14 amino acids. V dropped 0 bases and J dropped 4 bases, with 12 bases sitting between them. Per germline, CDR1 SQVTM and CDR2 ANQGSEA. RNA transcripts provided the source from which TCR beta CDR3 regions were amplified. The HTBI primer set drove a first-round RT-PCR of the TCR CDR3. TCRdb re-called the multiplex PCR reads through MiXCR, storing one row per CDR3 protein. The table lists roughly 740,000 distinct CDR3 sequences, around 17% of them singletons. The chain carries TRBV29-1 and TRBJ1-1; D gene ambiguous. The receptor's source is a man aged 18 to 30 with Graves' hyperthyroidism. The sample was blood. The CDR3 nucleotides read TGCAGCGTTGAAGATCTTCGGAGAACCACTGAAGCTTTCTTT. Its translation is CSVEDLRRTTEAFF.